The 28 T cell receptor beta chains in this list originate from one sample, sequenced in a study of shared T cell receptors in the human thymus. TCRdb's table, derived via immunoSEQ multiplex PCR, lists solely in-frame clones and lacks some. The sample yields about 710,000 clones, about 90% seen once. This sample was also put to use in a study of human thymus T cells.

The source material was thymocytes. The receptors were sampled from a boy in the first two years of life with a congenital heart defect.

The J gene is TRBJ2-1, the V gene TRBV11-2; TRBD2 aligns across 13 bases. CDR1 is SGHAT, CDR2 FQNNGV, per germline. The J segment lost 9 bases and the V segment lost 5 bases, leaving 13 bases of the junction unmatched. CDR3 length: 17 residues. The CDR3 region has the DNA TGTGCCAGCAGCCCCCCGAAAGGACTAGCGGGAGTGATTGAGCAGTTCTTC. As protein: CASSPPKGLAGVIEQFF. The complete variable domain, with remaining parts taken from reference TRBV11-2 and TRBJ2-1, reads EAGVAQSPRYKIIEKRQSVAFWCNPISGHATLYWYQQILGQGPKLLIQFQNNGVVDDSQLPKDRFSAERLKGVDSTLKIQPAKLEDSAVYLCASSPPKGLAGVIEQFFGPGTRLTVL.

V gene TRBV6-6 combines with J gene TRBJ2-7; 11 bases map to TRBD1. The germline gives CDR1 MNHNY, CDR2 SVGAGI (reference sequence). V lost 2 bases, J lost 6 bases, and 6 bases stayed unmatched. CDR3 size: 15 residues. The CDR3 nucleotides read TGTGCCAGCAGTTACGACGGGACAGGGGGGCGCGAGCAGTACTTC. This translates into CASSYDGTGGREQYF.

The rearrangement uses TRBV7-4 and TRBJ2-5; 7 nucleotides agree with TRBD2. Per the germline V gene, CDR1 is SGHVT and CDR2 is SQSDAQ. The trim removed 1 base at V and 5 bases at J, leaving 4 bases unmatched. CDR3 length equals 14 residues. The CDR3 is CASSLGEGAETQYF. In nucleotides, the CDR3 is TGTGCCAGCAGCTTAGGGGAGGGTGCGGAGACCCAGTACTTC.

The chain joins TRBV5-6 to TRBJ2-1, with D uncertain. Trimming shortened V by 3 bases and J by 12 bases, and 13 bases separated the two germline ends. CDR1 is SGHDT, CDR2 YYEEEE, per germline. This CDR3 is built from 12 residues. The CDR3 loop reads CASSCKLCLQFF. The CDR3 DNA sequence: TGTGCCAGCAGCTGCAAACTTTGCTTGCAGTTCTTC.

This chain uses TRBV10-3 with TRBJ2-3; 7 positions match TRBD1. CDR3 length equals 17 residues. With 0 bases clipped from V and 4 bases from J, the junction kept 10 bases outside the gene matches. From germline, CDR1 is ENHRY and CDR2 SYGVKD. CDR3: CAISESGLRQGPDTQYF. DNA of the CDR3: TGTGCCATCAGTGAGTCGGGTTTGAGACAGGGACCAGATACGCAGTATTTT.

This clone was observed a single time. V usage is TRBV28 and J usage is TRBJ2-3; no clear D gene. V was pared by 7 bases and J by 3 bases, with 14 bases between. Germline loops: CDR1 MDHEN, CDR2 SYDVKM. This CDR3 contains 14 residues. The CDR3 here is CASTRLARTDTQYF. The CDR3 coding sequence is TGTGCCAGCACCCGACTGGCAAGGACAGATACGCAGTATTTT.

CDR3 residues: CASSPGTSGRFKWGTDTQYF. CDR3 nucleotide sequence: TGTGCCAGCAGTCCCGGGACTAGCGGGAGATTCAAGTGGGGCACAGATACGCAGTATTTT. The chain combines TRBV28 with TRBJ2-3, with 14 bases that match TRBD2. CDR1 and CDR2 from the germline V gene are MDHEN and SYDVKM. With 5 bases clipped from V and 1 base from J, the junction kept 14 bases outside the gene matches. The CDR3 spans 20 residues.

V usage is TRBV5-1 and J usage is TRBJ2-7; TRBD1 might be the D (6 bases). V was cut by 4 bases and J by 5 bases, with 19 bases left in between. The CDR3 covers 15 residues. Per germline, CDR1 SGHRS and CDR2 YFSETQ. CDR3 in DNA: TGCGCCAGCAGCATCCACTCTACACAGGGCAACGAGCAGTACTTC. It codes for CASSIHSTQGNEQYF.

The V gene is TRBV10-2, the J gene TRBJ2-1, with a tentative D call TRBD2 (6 bases). The CDR3 has 16 residues. Trimming removed 0 bases at V and 5 bases at J, with 14 bases between. CDR1 and CDR2 from the germline V gene are WSHSY and SAAADI. The CDR3 DNA is TGCGCCAGCAGTGAGTCTTACGCGGGACCCCACAATGAGCAGTTCTTC. It codes for CASSESYAGPHNEQFF.

V and J are TRBV9 and TRBJ1-4; possibly TRBD1 for D (6 bases). The germline V and J ends were trimmed by 0 bases and 8 bases, with 17 bases remaining between them. CDR1 and CDR2 from the germline V gene are SGDLS and YYNGEE. This CDR3 spans 16 amino acids. As DNA, the CDR3 is TGTGCCAGCAGCGTAGACGAGGGGACAAGTGAGGAAAAACTGTTTTTT. The encoded protein is CASSVDEGTSEEKLFF. The variable domain in full, with the rest retrieved from reference TRBV9 and TRBJ1-4, is DSGVTQTPKHLITATGQRVTLRCSPRSGDLSVYWYQQSLDQGLQFLIQYYNGEERAKGNILERFSAQQFPDLHSELNLSSLELGDSALYFCASSVDEGTSEEKLFFGSGTQLSVL.

The V call is TRBV30, the J call TRBJ2-2; weak D call: TRBD1 (6 bases). Germline V gene sequence: CDR1 GTSNPN, CDR2 SVGIG (reference sequence). The CDR3 length is 15 residues. V lost 7 bases and J lost 5, with 20 bases in between. CDR3 residues: CASTVGAQGTGELFF. CDR3 coding DNA: TGTGCCTCAACGGTCGGGGCGCAGGGGACCGGGGAGCTGTTTTTT.

The genes are TRBV7-8 and TRBJ1-1, with D hard to call. Germline CDR1 SGHVS, CDR2 FQNEAQ. V dropped 1 base and J dropped 0 bases, with 15 bases sitting between them. This CDR3 has 17 residues. CDR3 residues: CASSLVSRIGMNTEAFF. As DNA, the CDR3 is TGTGCCAGCAGCTTAGTATCTAGGATCGGTATGAACACTGAAGCTTTCTTT.

The gene calls are TRBV5-4 and TRBJ2-1, with 8 nucleotides matching TRBD1. The V gene's germline CDR1 is SGHNT and CDR2 YYREEE (reference sequence). The CDR3 is 15 amino acids. The ends lost 3 bases at V and 4 bases at J; junction bases unmatched: 6. CDR3 residues: CASSSGQGLYNEQFF. In DNA form, the CDR3 reads TGTGCCAGCAGCTCCGGACAGGGTCTGTACAATGAGCAGTTCTTC.

The J gene is TRBJ2-1, the V gene TRBV28; the match to TRBD1 covers 7 bases. With 4 bases clipped from V and 10 bases from J, the junction kept 7 bases outside the gene matches. CDR3 length: 13 amino acids. The germline gives CDR1 MDHEN, CDR2 SYDVKM. The CDR3 region has the DNA TGTGCCAGCAGTTCCCCGGGGACAGCGGAGCAGTTCTTC. The encoded protein is CASSSPGTAEQFF.

The chain is built from TRBV4-1 and TRBJ1-5, with 10 bases fitting TRBD1. This CDR3 comprises 21 residues. Trimming at V came to 0 bases and at J to 2 bases, leaving 16 bases not matched to a gene. Germline V gene sequence: CDR1 MGHRA, CDR2 YSYEKL. CDR3 loop: CASSQESPGTGASGGNQPQHF. The CDR3 nucleotides read TGCGCCAGCAGCCAAGAGTCCCCCGGGACAGGGGCTTCAGGGGGCAATCAGCCCCAGCATTTT.

This chain connects TRBV29-1 to TRBJ1-1, with TRBD1 as a possible D gene (6 bases). The CDR3 extends over 12 amino acids. In germline, CDR1 is SQVTM, CDR2 ANQGSEA. The ends were cut back, 7 bases at V and 0 bases at J, with 9 bases in the middle. The CDR3 coding sequence is TGCAGCGCGGACAGAGTGAACACTGAAGCTTTCTTT. It specifies CSADRVNTEAFF.

The genes are TRBV5-8 and TRBJ1-5, with a tentative D call TRBD1 (6 bases). V was pared by 3 bases and J by 7 bases, with 17 bases between. CDR3 length equals 15 residues. CDR1 SGHTS and CDR2 YDEGEE come from the germline V gene. In DNA form, the CDR3 reads TGTGCCAGCAGCTCCAAGAACAGGGATCGGCAGCCCCAGCATTTT. Its protein product is CASSSKNRDRQPQHF.

The gene calls are TRBV4-1 and TRBJ2-7, with TRBD2 matching over 9 bases. Germline V gene data show CDR1 as MGHRA and CDR2 as YSYEKL. The CDR3 loop spans 19 amino acids. The junction had 15 bases not matched to a gene; V was cut back by 2 bases and J by 1 base. The CDR3 nucleotides read TGCGCCAGCAGCCAAATCATACCTACAAAGACTAGCGGTTCCTACGAGCAGTACTTC. It is translated as CASSQIIPTKTSGSYEQYF.

The chain joins TRBV28 to TRBJ2-6, with 7 bases identical to TRBD1. The CDR3 is made up of 21 amino acids. Trimming removed 6 bases from V and 0 bases from J; junction bases left unmatched: 20. CDR1 is MDHEN and CDR2 is SYDVKM in the germline V gene. As DNA, the CDR3 is TGTGCCAGCAGCCCTAAGGACAGGTTTACTCAAACCACCTCTGGGGCCAACGTCCTGACTTTC. This encodes CASSPKDRFTQTTSGANVLTF.

This rearrangement joins TRBV6-1 to TRBJ1-1, with 10 bases lining up with TRBD1. V lost 4 bases, J lost 0 bases, and 8 bases stayed unmatched. The CDR3 sequence is 17 residues long. Germline values: CDR1 MNHNS, CDR2 SASEGT. The CDR3 spells CASSGRTGGDMNTEAFF. The CDR3 nucleotides are TGTGCCAGCAGTGGGAGGACAGGGGGGGATATGAACACTGAAGCTTTCTTT.

In its sample, this clone was seen once. This chain joins TRBV4-3 and TRBJ2-5; D is unclear. This CDR3 region has 14 residues. The germline V gene encodes CDR1 LGHNA and CDR2 YSLEER. Trimming stripped 0 bases from V and 2 bases from J, with 7 bases between. The CDR3 protein is CASSQDGLQETQYF. CDR3 DNA sequence: TGCGCCAGCAGCCAAGATGGGCTACAAGAGACCCAGTACTTC.

The chain combines TRBV7-9 with TRBJ1-1, with a weak D call TRBD1 (5 bases). With 6 bases removed from V and 1 base from J, the gap between germline ends came to 12 bases. The germline V gene has CDR1 SEHNR and CDR2 FQNEAQ (reference sequence). The CDR3 loop spans 14 amino acids. In DNA, the CDR3 is TGTGCCAGCAGGACAGAAGTGGCGAACACTGAAGCTTTCTTT. Encoded protein: CASRTEVANTEAFF.

This chain uses TRBV6-5 with TRBJ2-3; no reliable D call. CDR3 size: 14 residues. V was shortened by 8 bases and J by 0 bases, with 12 bases between the two germline ends. Germline assignment: CDR1 MNHEY and CDR2 SVGAGI. The CDR3: CASHSSTSTDTQYF. The CDR3 DNA reads TGTGCCAGCCACTCGAGCACTAGCACAGATACGCAGTATTTT.

The chain recombines TRBV13 with TRBJ2-1; D may be TRBD2 (6 bases). Trimming removed 5 bases at V and 7 bases at J, with 18 bases between. Per germline, CDR1 PRHDT and CDR2 FYEKMQ (reference sequence). This CDR3 comprises 15 residues. The CDR3 sequence: CASSHGLSGENEQFF. The CDR3 DNA reads as TGTGCCAGCAGCCACGGGCTCTCGGGGGAGAATGAGCAGTTCTTC.

The gene calls are TRBV10-3 and TRBJ1-2, with D maybe TRBD1 (6 bases). The CDR3 runs 13 residues. The germline V and J ends were trimmed by 6 bases and 3 bases, with 11 bases remaining between them. Germline-derived CDR1 and CDR2 are ENHRY and SYGVKD. The CDR3 nucleotides read TGTGCCATCAGACAGGGCTCCCACTATGGCTACACCTTC. Amino acid sequence: CAIRQGSHYGYTF.

This clone has just one count. The rearrangement joins TRBV6-5 to TRBJ2-5; TRBD1 agrees at 12 bases. The CDR3 runs to 15 residues. Germline CDR1 reads MNHEY; CDR2 reads SVGAGI. V lost 6 bases and J lost 5; bases outside the gene matches: 7. Here the CDR3 DNA reads TGTGCCAGCAGAGCCGGGGACAGGGGGCGGGAGACCCAGTACTTC. Residues: CASRAGDRGRETQYF.

The V gene is TRBV9, the J gene TRBJ1-2; 9 bases are shared with TRBD1. After removal of 5 bases from V and 4 bases from J, the junction contained 3 bases not matched to a gene. The CDR3 is 13 amino acids. Germline-derived CDR1 and CDR2 are SGDLS and YYNGEE. The CDR3 nucleotides read TGTGCCAGCAGGACGACAGGGGGCTATGGCTACACCTTC. It translates to CASRTTGGYGYTF.

The rearrangement uses TRBV7-6 and TRBJ2-2; no reliable D call. The ends were cut back, 11 bases at V and 8 bases at J, with 12 bases in the middle. This CDR3 is built from 11 residues. Germline loops: CDR1 SGHVS, CDR2 FNYEAQ. This chain's CDR3 is CAVPYFGELFF. For the CDR3, the DNA is TGTGCCGTACCGTACTTTGGGGAGCTGTTTTTT.